This T cell receptor beta chain was sequenced for a study of T cells in Graves' hyperthyroidism and ophthalmopathy. This clonotype was seen ten or more times. The CDR3 covers 15 residues. Trimming cost V 2 bases and J 3 bases; bases outside gene matches: 4. Germline loops: CDR1 KGHDR, CDR2 SFDVKD. RNA transcripts served as the template for amplifying TCR beta CDR3 regions. Carried out on the TCR CDR3, a first-round RT-PCR used the HTBI primer set. A single record per CDR3 protein comes from TCRdb applying MiXCR to the multiplex PCR reads. Among about 400,000 distinct CDR3 sequences listed, around 14% were seen once.

Sequencing was performed on blood. The chain has TRBV24-1 and TRBJ2-7; 9 nucleotides match TRBD2. This TCR was sampled from a young woman with Graves' hyperthyroidism. CDR3 residues: CATSDSGTSNYEQYF. CDR3 bases: TGTGCCACCAGTGATTCCGGGACTAGCAACTACGAGCAGTACTTC.